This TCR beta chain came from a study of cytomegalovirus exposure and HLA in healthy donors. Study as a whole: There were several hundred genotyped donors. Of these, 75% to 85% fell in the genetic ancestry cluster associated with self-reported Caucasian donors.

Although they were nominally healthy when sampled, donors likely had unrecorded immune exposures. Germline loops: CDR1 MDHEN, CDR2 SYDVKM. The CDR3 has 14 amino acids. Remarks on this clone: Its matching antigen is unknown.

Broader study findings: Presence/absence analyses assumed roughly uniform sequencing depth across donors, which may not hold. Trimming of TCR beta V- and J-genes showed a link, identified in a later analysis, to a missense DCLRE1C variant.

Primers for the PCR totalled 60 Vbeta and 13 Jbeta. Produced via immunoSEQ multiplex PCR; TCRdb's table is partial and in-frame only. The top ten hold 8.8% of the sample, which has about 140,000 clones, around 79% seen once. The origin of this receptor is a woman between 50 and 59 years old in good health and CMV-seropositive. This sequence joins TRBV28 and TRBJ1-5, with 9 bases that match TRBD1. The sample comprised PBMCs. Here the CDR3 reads CASITGGSNQPQHF. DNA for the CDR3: TGTGCTTCAATTACAGGGGGCAGCAATCAGCCCCAGCATTTT.